This section outlines one T cell receptor beta chain sequence together with its context. What it recognizes is unknown. There are 14 residues in the CDR3. Trimming took 6 bases from V and 4 from J, leaving 15 bases between them. Germline assignment: CDR1 LNHDA and CDR2 SQIVND (reference sequence). Clinical symptoms, serum thyroxine, TRAb, thyroid ultrasound and orbital computed tomography informed diagnoses. This record comes from a study of T cells in Graves' hyperthyroidism and ophthalmopathy. Whole-study findings and limits: Peripheral blood also featured most of the thyroid clonotypes expanded above 0.001.

RNA transcripts were the template for amplifying TCR beta CDR3 regions. In the first-round RT-PCR of the TCR CDR3, the HTBI primer set was used. TCRdb independently ran MiXCR on the multiplex PCR reads; one entry per CDR3 protein. The sample contains a few hundred thousand distinct CDR3 sequences, roughly 13% of which appear only once. The chain couples TRBV19 to TRBJ1-1, with a weak D call TRBD1 (6 bases). The sequencing input was blood. The TCR comes from a woman aged 35 to 49 with Graves' ophthalmopathy. CDR3 amino acids: CASREYRDITEAFF. The CDR3 DNA is TGTGCCAGTAGAGAATACCGGGACATCACTGAAGCTTTCTTT.